Shown below are 19 T cell receptor beta chains from a single sample sequenced in a study of blood T cell repertoires in COVID-19 (dated by TCRdb to 2018 to 2021). Receptor libraries were prepared by the immunoSEQ multiplex PCR assay. TCRdb carries this immuneACCESS record with in-frame sequences only. Its versions omit some clonotypes, under half of them owing to an unresolved V gene in the studies checked, with the rest unexplained. Here the sample has around 140,000 clones; almost 85% occur a single time. Jointly, the top ten make up over 1.1% of the sample. Sequences were obtained from peripheral blood. These TCRs come from a man in his fifties or sixties with acute or convalescent COVID-19.

The V gene is TRBV6-2 or TRBV6-3, the J gene TRBJ2-2, with TRBD2 matching 7 bases. Trimming removed 2 bases from V and 1 base from J; junction bases left unmatched: 7. The CDR3 totals 17 residues. Germline CDR1 and CDR2: MNHEY and SVGEGT. The CDR3 reads CASSYSRGLRNTGELFF. Here the CDR3 DNA reads TGTGCCAGCAGTTACAGTCGGGGACTAAGGAACACCGGGGAGCTGTTTTTT.

The J gene is TRBJ2-7, the V gene TRBV11-3; TRBD2 is a possible D gene (5 bases). The length of the CDR3 is 13 residues. Trimming stripped 6 bases from V and 7 bases from J, with 16 bases between. The germline CDR1 and CDR2 sequences are SGHNT and YENEEA. CDR3 sequence reads: CASSSLAAGEQYF. CDR3 bases: TGTGCCAGCAGTTCATTAGCCGCGGGTGAGCAGTACTTC.

The chain combines TRBV6-1 with TRBJ2-3; 9 bases agree with TRBD2. Germline CDR1 and CDR2: MNHNS and SASEGT. The CDR3 covers 17 residues. The J segment lost 3 bases and the V segment lost 0 bases, leaving 7 bases of the junction unmatched. The CDR3 loop is CASSEAASGMRTDTQYF. CDR3 coding DNA: TGTGCCAGCAGTGAAGCGGCTAGCGGGATGCGGACAGATACGCAGTATTTT.

The V gene is TRBV30, the J gene TRBJ1-4; possible D gene TRBD1, 5 bases. Germline values: CDR1 GTSNPN, CDR2 SVGIG (reference sequence). The CDR3 runs 14 residues. Trimming took off 1 base at V and 7 bases at J, with 13 bases between the two ends. CDR3 nucleotide sequence: TGTGCCTGGAGTGGTCGACAGAACCCTGAAAAACTGTTTTTT. Its translation is CAWSGRQNPEKLFF.

CDR3 in amino acids: CASSDDSGGWKTQYF. CDR3 in DNA: TGTGCCAGCTCAGACGACAGCGGGGGGTGGAAGACCCAGTACTTC. The chain carries TRBV18 and TRBJ2-5, with 9 bases that match TRBD2. Germline CDR1 is KGHSH and CDR2 is LQKENI. J lost 6 bases, V lost 5 bases, and 10 bases had no gene match. CDR3 length: 15 amino acids.

V is TRBV5-5 and J is TRBJ2-7; D may be TRBD1 (6 bases). In germline, CDR1 is SGHKS, CDR2 YYEKEE (reference sequence). The CDR3 extends over 15 amino acids. Trimming removed 2 bases from V and 6 bases from J, with 18 bases in between. CDR3 sequence reads: CASSLRGHQTLEQYF. CDR3 coding DNA: TGTGCCAGCAGCTTAAGGGGACACCAGACTCTCGAGCAGTACTTC. The full variable domain, in which reference TRBV5-5 and TRBJ2-7 provide the parts outside the CDR3, is DAGVTQSPTHLIKTRGQQVTLRCSPISGHKSVSWYQQVLGQGPQFIFQYYEKEERGRGNFPDRFSARQFPNYSSELNVNALLLGDSALYLCASSLRGHQTLEQYFGPGTRLTVT.

In DNA, the CDR3 is TGTGCCAGCAGTACAGGGTTTGGTGGCGGGGAGCTGTTTTTT. This translates into CASSTGFGGGELFF. The chain combines TRBV2 with TRBJ2-2; TRBD1 is a possible D gene (6 bases). Germline CDR1 reads SNHLY; CDR2 reads FYNNEI. V was shortened by 5 bases and J by 7 bases, with 14 bases between the two germline ends. This CDR3 has 14 amino acids.

The V and J genes are TRBV5-1 and TRBJ2-1; 8 positions agree with TRBD2. The germline V gene has CDR1 SGHRS and CDR2 YFSETQ. V was pared by 2 bases and J by 9 bases, with 13 bases of the junction left unmatched. The CDR3 sequence is 16 residues long. The CDR3 nucleotides read TGCGCCAGCAGCTTTGAGGTCCGTAGCGGGATGCGTGAGCAGTTCTTC. Its protein is CASSFEVRSGMREQFF.

The chain combines TRBV5-1 with TRBJ2-1; the D gene is possibly TRBD1 (6 bases). Trimming took off 0 bases at V and 1 base at J, with 11 bases between the two ends. The CDR3 covers 16 residues. Germline lookup yields CDR1 SGHRS and CDR2 YFSETQ. CDR3 sequence: CASSLAGTQSYNEQFF. DNA for the CDR3: TGCGCCAGCAGCTTGGCCGGGACACAGTCCTACAATGAGCAGTTCTTC.

The V and J genes are TRBV5-5 and TRBJ1-1, with D possibly TRBD1 on 6 matching bases. Germline V gene data show CDR1 as SGHKS and CDR2 as YYEKEE (reference sequence). The CDR3 spans 14 residues. The V and J ends lost 4 bases and 10 bases respectively, with 20 bases between them. The CDR3 nucleotides are TGTGCCAGCAGCCGCTGGACAGTCCGTGAGTCAGCTTTCTTT. Residues: CASSRWTVRESAFF.

The CDR3 DNA is TGTGCCAGCAGCGCAACCGGGACTAGCGGCCTAGAGCAGTACTTC. Its translation is CASSATGTSGLEQYF. This rearrangement joins TRBV6-5 to TRBJ2-7; 11 nucleotides match TRBD2. Per the germline V gene, CDR1 is MNHEY and CDR2 is SVGAGI. After removal of 6 bases from V and 7 bases from J, the junction contained 11 bases not matched to a gene. This CDR3 comprises 15 residues.

The V and J genes are TRBV6-5 and TRBJ1-2; D is unclear. This CDR3 region has 13 residues. V was cut by 6 bases and J by 2 bases, with 10 bases left in between. Germline V gene lookup returns CDR1 MNHEY and CDR2 SVGAGI. CDR3 DNA sequence: TGTGCCAGCAGCCTCGACAAGAACTATGGCTACACCTTC. This gives the protein CASSLDKNYGYTF.

The V and J genes are TRBV5-1 and TRBJ2-3, with 7 bases aligning to TRBD1. V was clipped by 0 bases and J by 4 bases; unmatched bases: 5. CDR1 SGHRS and CDR2 YFSETQ come from the germline V gene. The CDR3 has 15 amino acids. This chain's CDR3 is CASSLVDRESDTQYF. The DNA of the CDR3 is TGCGCCAGCAGCTTGGTCGACAGGGAATCAGATACGCAGTATTTT.

The rearrangement uses TRBV5-1 and TRBJ2-7; D uncertain. The V end was cut by 1 base, the J end by 0 bases, with 8 bases between. CDR3 length: 14 amino acids. Germline V CDR1 and CDR2: SGHRS, YFSETQ. CDR3 nucleotide sequence: TGCGCCAGCAGCTTGAATACAGCCTCCTACGAGCAGTACTTC. It is translated as CASSLNTASYEQYF.

The chain employs TRBV28 and TRBJ1-2; 9 bases are a match to TRBD1. CDR1 is MDHEN and CDR2 is SYDVKM in the germline V gene. The trim removed 6 bases at V and 4 bases at J, leaving 9 bases unmatched. This CDR3 has 15 amino acids. CDR3 amino acids: CASRKTGGFVYGYTF. Here the CDR3 DNA reads TGTGCCAGCAGGAAAACAGGGGGCTTCGTCTATGGCTACACCTTC.

V and J are TRBV5-6 and TRBJ1-1, with TRBD1 matching over 8 bases. Germline V CDR1 and CDR2: SGHDT, YYEEEE. Trimming removed 7 bases from V and 6 bases from J; junction bases left unmatched: 20. The CDR3 consists of 17 residues. CDR3 region: CASSRVAGGARGAEAFF. CDR3 bases: TGTGCCAGCTCCCGGGTGGCAGGGGGCGCCCGGGGCGCTGAAGCTTTCTTT.

The chain carries TRBV6-5 and TRBJ1-6; no definite D call. The germline V gene encodes CDR1 MNHEY and CDR2 SVGAGI. The CDR3 length is 15 residues. V dropped 3 bases and J dropped 6 bases, with 12 bases sitting between them. Here the CDR3 reads CASSYTTGVNSPLHF. Here the CDR3 DNA reads TGTGCCAGCAGTTATACAACGGGAGTTAATTCACCCCTCCACTTT.

This clone was observed a single time. The chain uses TRBV19 and TRBJ1-3; D might be TRBD1 (5 bases). Trimming removed 3 bases from V and 4 bases from J, with 13 bases in between. This CDR3 has 15 amino acids. Germline-derived CDR1 and CDR2 are LNHDA and SQIVND (reference sequence). The DNA of the CDR3 is TGTGCCAGTAGTATTGACGGGACTCGAGGAAACACCATATATTTT. It codes for CASSIDGTRGNTIYF.

This chain links TRBV5-8 with TRBJ2-7, with TRBD1 matching over 9 bases. The CDR3 runs to 13 residues. The germline CDR1 and CDR2 sequences are SGHTS and YDEGEE. The J segment lost 9 bases and the V segment lost 4 bases, leaving 8 bases of the junction unmatched. CDR3 loop: CASSTGQGAGQYF. CDR3 sequence (DNA): TGTGCCAGCAGCACGGGACAGGGTGCCGGGCAGTACTTC. Together with reference TRBV5-8 and TRBJ2-7, the CDR3 gives the full variable domain: EAGVTQSPTHLIKTRGQQATLRCSPISGHTSVYWYQQALGLGLQFLLWYDEGEERNRGNFPPRFSGRQFPNYSSELNVNALELEDSALYLCASSTGQGAGQYFGPGTRLTVT.